The subject of this entry is one TCR beta chain. Its cognate antigen is unknown. These data come from a study of regulatory dendritic cells for organ transplantation. Germline V lookup: CDR1 SGHNT, CDR2 YYREEE (reference sequence). There are 16 residues in the CDR3. Trimming removed 6 bases at V and 3 bases at J, with 22 bases between. General study findings and limits: Naive CD4+ and CD8+ repertoires were highly diverse; memory CD8+ was most oligoclonal.

Allogeneic regulatory or mature dendritic cells were co-cultured for less than 6 days with CFSE-labeled sorted T cells at 1:10. Using immunoSEQ multiplex PCR, the repertoire was profiled, and TCRdb retains in-frame clones only, with some absent. The table records 12,000 or so clones, about 79% of them present only once. The receptor comes from a human donor in good health. This chain joins TRBV5-4 and TRBJ2-7; the D gene is possibly TRBD1 (6 bases). The sample taken for sequencing was naive CD4+ T cells from blood cultured with regulatory dendritic cells. Subset indicated: CD45RA+ naive T cells. The CDR3 loop is CASTADSDRGYYEQYF. The CDR3, as DNA: TGTGCCAGCACCGCCGATTCGGACAGAGGATACTACGAGCAGTACTTC.